The 13 T cell receptor beta chains in this list originate from one sample, sequenced in a study of T-cell reconstitution after alpha-beta-depleted transplantation in children. As it was prepared, the TCRbeta library received unique molecular identifiers. MiXCR was run by TCRdb on the PCR reads, yielding one entry per CDR3 protein. The sample contains about 540,000 distinct CDR3 sequences, roughly 18% of which appear only once. Sequences were derived from PBMCs from the stem cell graft donor, sampled from the stem cell graft. Receptors originate from a human donor who donated a stem cell graft to a child with acute lymphoblastic leukemia.

The chain carries TRBV7-9 and TRBJ1-5; 8 bases fit TRBD1. CDR1 SEHNR and CDR2 FQNEAQ come from the germline V gene (reference sequence). Trimming cost V 5 bases and J 6 bases; bases outside gene matches: 9. The CDR3 has 15 amino acids. CDR3 amino acids: CASSHGQGDRQPQHF. CDR3 DNA: TGTGCCAGCAGCCACGGACAGGGAGACCGTCAGCCCCAGCATTTT.

In DNA, the CDR3 is TGCGCCAGCTTCGACCTGGACAGGGAGGGCACCGGGGAGCTGTTTTTT. Translation gives CASFDLDREGTGELFF. The chain has TRBV5-1 and TRBJ2-2, with D perhaps matching TRBD1 (8 bases). This CDR3 has 16 residues. In germline, CDR1 is SGHRS, CDR2 YFSETQ. Trimming removed 7 bases from V and 4 bases from J, with 20 bases in between.

The chain couples TRBV4-1 to TRBJ1-3; D not certain. Germline V CDR1 and CDR2: MGHRA, YSYEKL. This CDR3 has 12 residues. The ends were cut back, 5 bases at V and 3 bases at J, with 5 bases in the middle. CDR3 loop: CASSSVGNTIYF. The CDR3 nucleotides read TGCGCCAGCAGCTCCGTTGGAAACACCATATATTTT.

This chain connects TRBV3-1 to TRBJ2-1, with 8 bases aligning to TRBD2. CDR1 and CDR2 from the germline V gene are LGHDT and YNNKEL (reference sequence). Losses at the gene ends were 6 bases for V and 6 bases for J; bases not matched to a gene: 7. The CDR3 has 14 residues. In nucleotides, the CDR3 is TGTGCCAGCAGTCACGGGAGCGGGGGCAATGAGCAGTTCTTC. Translation: CASSHGSGGNEQFF.

The V call is TRBV4-1, the J call TRBJ2-7; D is possibly TRBD1 (5 bases). The CDR3 contains 14 residues. Germline V gives CDR1 MGHRA, CDR2 YSYEKL. V lost 3 bases and J 2 bases, leaving 11 bases between the germline ends. CDR3 in DNA: TGCGCCAGCAGCCATCCCCAGGGTACCTACGAGCAGTACTTC. This encodes CASSHPQGTYEQYF.

The V call is TRBV25-1, the J call TRBJ2-1; D remains ambiguous. Germline V gene sequence: CDR1 MGHDK, CDR2 SYGVNS. The V gene lost 2 bases and the J gene lost 0 bases, with 8 bases spanning the gap. The CDR3 is 15 residues long. CDR3 in amino acids: CASSEAVPSYNEQFF. CDR3 nucleotides: TGTGCCAGCAGTGAAGCTGTTCCCTCCTACAATGAGCAGTTCTTC.

Only a few counts were recorded for this clonotype. The chain combines TRBV5-1 with TRBJ1-1; D gene uncertain. V shed 1 base and J shed 0 bases, with 10 bases lying between them. Germline CDR1 is SGHRS and CDR2 is YFSETQ. CDR3 length equals 15 residues. This CDR3 reads CASSLWSGLNTEAFF. The DNA of the CDR3 is TGCGCCAGCAGCTTGTGGTCGGGGTTGAACACTGAAGCTTTCTTT.

This clonotype has more than one count but fewer than ten. V gene TRBV19 combines with J gene TRBJ1-1; 8 nucleotides match TRBD1. V trimming: 9 bases; J trimming: 5 bases; junction bases outside the gene matches: 14. Per the germline V gene, CDR1 is LNHDA and CDR2 is SQIVND (reference sequence). The CDR3 is made up of 15 amino acids. This chain's CDR3 is CASESSGTGGTEAFF. The CDR3 nucleotides read TGTGCCAGCGAATCATCCGGGACAGGTGGGACTGAAGCTTTCTTT.

Many counts were recorded for this clonotype. The rearrangement links TRBV5-1 to TRBJ2-1; 13 positions match TRBD2. The CDR3 sequence is 15 residues long. Trimming took 2 bases from V and 4 from J; bases not matched to a gene: 0. Germline V CDR1 and CDR2: SGHRS, YFSETQ. This chain's CDR3 is CASSLLAGGYNEQFF. The CDR3 DNA reads as TGCGCCAGCAGCTTACTAGCGGGAGGGTACAATGAGCAGTTCTTC.

This clonotype was seen more than once but under ten times. CDR3 DNA: TGCGCCAGCAGCTTTATTAGCGGAGGCTACGAGCAGTACTTC. This sequence encodes CASSFISGGYEQYF. This chain connects TRBV5-1 to TRBJ2-7; a possible D gene is TRBD2 (6 bases). Germline V gene sequence: CDR1 SGHRS, CDR2 YFSETQ. V was trimmed by 2 bases and J by 3 bases, leaving 12 bases between them. The CDR3 is made up of 14 amino acids.

V is TRBV19 and J is TRBJ2-7; no definite D call. Deletions cut 3 bases from V and 0 bases from J, with 3 bases between. CDR3 length: 12 residues. Germline CDR1 and CDR2: LNHDA and SQIVND (reference sequence). CDR3 in amino acids: CASSIYSYEQYF. DNA for the CDR3: TGTGCCAGTAGTATCTACTCCTACGAGCAGTACTTC.

A few counts support this clonotype. The chain combines TRBV15 with TRBJ1-2; 9 bases fit TRBD1. V trimming: 9 bases; J trimming: 6 bases; junction bases outside the gene matches: 11. CDR1 and CDR2 from the germline V gene are LNHNV and YYDKDF (reference sequence). CDR3 size: 14 residues. CDR3 amino acids: CATIKDRGLDGYTF. The CDR3 DNA is TGTGCCACGATTAAGGACAGGGGACTGGATGGCTACACCTTC.

V and J are TRBV7-8 and TRBJ1-2; 7 bases are shared with TRBD1. J gave up 1 base and V 2 bases, and 1 base lay outside the gene matches. CDR1 and CDR2 from the germline V gene are SGHVS and FQNEAQ. This CDR3 has 14 residues. CDR3 in amino acids: CASSLQGVNYGYTF. The DNA for the CDR3 is TGTGCCAGCAGCTTACAGGGGGTTAACTATGGCTACACCTTC.